The 5 T cell receptor beta chains below all came from one sample that was sequenced in a study of T cell clonality in common variable immunodeficiency. Repertoires were generated with immunoSEQ multiplex PCR, while TCRdb's copy carries only in-frame clones and drops some. The sample holds 40,000 or so clones, and no clone turns up only once. Sequencing was carried out using peripheral blood mononuclear cells. Receptors were obtained from a person between 18 and 69 years old in good health.

This clone was seen ten or more times. The read terminates 3 residues ahead of where the CDR3 ends, so the germline J gene completes it. This chain links TRBV6-2 or TRBV6-3 with TRBJ2-3, with D perhaps matching TRBD1 (6 bases). This CDR3 is built from 13 residues. Per germline, CDR1 MNHEY and CDR2 SVGEGT. Between the trimmed V and J ends, which lost 3 bases and 8 bases, there was a span of 12 bases. The part of the CDR3 DNA that was read is TGTGCCAGCAGTTATTCCGGGACACCTACG. Protein: CASSYSGTPT. The entire CDR3 reads CASSYSGTPTQYF.

This clone came up a few times. Sequencing ends 3 residues short of the CDR3 end; the germline J gene provides the rest. V and J are TRBV7-9 and TRBJ2-1, with D tentatively TRBD2 (6 bases). There are 13 residues in the CDR3. The germline gives CDR1 SEHNR, CDR2 FQNEAQ (reference sequence). V was cut by 3 bases and J by 7 bases, with 10 bases left in between. The CDR3 spells CASSFIAANEQFF. The covered CDR3 bases are TGTGCCAGCAGCTTCATAGCGGCAAATGAG.

This clone was found many times. The CDR3 end falls 3 residues outside the read, so it is completed with the germline J gene. The V and J genes are TRBV18 and TRBJ1-1, with a possible D match to TRBD1 (5 bases). The CDR3 length is 14 residues. Trimming pared 8 bases from V and 1 base from J, leaving 14 bases between. CDR1 KGHSH and CDR2 LQKENI come from the germline V gene. The CDR3 loop reads CASLPPGRNTEAFF. Partial CDR3 DNA: TGTGCCAGCCTTCCCCCAGGGAGGAACACTGAA.

At least ten counts were recorded for this clone. The read ends 3 residues early relative to the CDR3; the germline J gene fills the gap. This chain uses TRBV20-1 with TRBJ2-7, with 8 nucleotides matching TRBD2. Germline V CDR1 and CDR2: DFQATT, SNEGSKA (reference sequence). V was pared by 3 bases and J by 0 bases, with 7 bases of the junction left unmatched. The CDR3 extends over 15 amino acids. The sequenced part of the CDR3 DNA is TGCAGTGCTAGGCTAGCGGGCTTCAGCTCCTACGAG. Its protein product is CSARLAGFSSYE. The entire CDR3 reads CSARLAGFSSYEQYF.

This clone occurred a few times. The read gets to within 3 residues of the CDR3 end, and the germline J gene fills in the rest. The chain links TRBV7-6 to TRBJ1-5; 7 positions match TRBD1. The CDR3 has 14 residues. V lost 5 bases, J lost 5 bases, and 6 bases stayed unmatched. Germline loops: CDR1 SGHVS, CDR2 FNYEAQ. Here the CDR3 reads CASSDSTGDQPQHF. The part of the CDR3 DNA that was read is TGTGCCAGCAGCGACTCCACAGGGGATCAGCCC.